The sample holds a few counts of the clone carrying this T cell receptor (beta chain). The data derive from a study of CD8+ T cells in alopecia areata. Trimming cost V 3 bases and J 1 base, with 14 bases left between them. The germline gives CDR1 GTSNPN, CDR2 SVGIG (reference sequence). The CDR3 sequence is 15 residues long. Sequencing templates came from extracted RNA that was reverse transcribed into cDNA. Data came from immunoSEQ multiplex PCR; TCRdb stores just in-frame clones and leaves some out. The data show 110,000 or so clones, roughly 66% seen once. This sequence joins TRBV30 and TRBJ2-3; D uncertain. The clonotype was recovered from a human donor in good health. Specimen: CD4+ T cells sorted from blood. CDR3 DNA: TGTGCCTGGAGGGGCATGAGCGCTGGCACAGATACGCAGTATTTT. It specifies CAWRGMSAGTDTQYF.